This entry lists 25 T cell receptor beta chains sequenced from one sample in a study of blood T cell repertoires in COVID-19. This table comes from immunoSEQ multiplex PCR, and its TCRdb copy is limited to in-frame clones, with some not included. Of about 140,000 clones listed, 75% to 80% are singletons. Sample: PBMCs or T cells enriched from blood (not recorded which). The source of these receptors is a woman aged 45-65 years who had recovered from COVID-19.

This chain links TRBV6-5 with TRBJ1-3, with 8 bases aligning to TRBD1. CDR3 length: 14 residues. CDR1 is MNHEY and CDR2 is SVGAGI in the germline V gene. V shed 7 bases, J shed 4 bases, and the junction held 6 bases outside the gene matches. Written as DNA, the CDR3 is TGTGCCAGCATCCTCGACAGGGGAGGAAACACCATATATTTT. Its protein product is CASILDRGGNTIYF.

This clone has a count of ten or more. The chain couples TRBV24-1 to TRBJ2-3, with 8 bases identical to TRBD2. With V trimmed by 1 base and J by 2 bases, 1 base remained unmatched. Germline lookup yields CDR1 KGHDR and CDR2 SFDVKD. The CDR3 runs to 15 residues. The CDR3 sequence is CATSDLAGDTDTQYF. CDR3 nucleotides: TGTGCCACCAGTGATTTAGCGGGAGACACAGATACGCAGTATTTT.

This sequence joins TRBV11-2 and TRBJ2-1; no firm D call. Trimming left V 0 bases short and J 5 bases short, with 8 bases between. CDR1 SGHAT and CDR2 FQNNGV come from the germline V gene. CDR3 size: 14 residues. This CDR3 is CASSLERLNNEQFF. CDR3 in DNA: TGTGCCAGCAGCTTAGAACGGTTAAACAATGAGCAGTTCTTC.

The chain uses TRBV7-9 and TRBJ1-5, with D unclear. Between the trimmed V and J ends, which lost 5 bases and 5 bases, there was a span of 7 bases. The CDR3 spans 12 residues. Germline V gene data show CDR1 as SEHNR and CDR2 as FQNEAQ (reference sequence). The chain's CDR3 is CASSPPDQPQHF. In DNA, the CDR3 is TGTGCCAGCAGCCCCCCCGATCAGCCCCAGCATTTT.

V gene TRBV19 combines with J gene TRBJ1-1; a weak D match, TRBD1 (6 bases). V shed 1 base and J shed 8 bases, with 17 bases lying between them. The length of the CDR3 is 15 residues. Germline assignment: CDR1 LNHDA and CDR2 SQIVND (reference sequence). The CDR3 here is CASSIAGAQGPEAFF. CDR3 in DNA: TGTGCCAGTAGTATAGCAGGGGCCCAGGGACCGGAAGCTTTCTTT.

The CDR3 sequence is CASSPMDSMNTEAFF. In DNA, the CDR3 is TGTGCCAGCAGCCCGATGGACAGCATGAACACTGAAGCTTTCTTT. J is TRBJ1-1 and V is TRBV3-1 (or the pseudogene TRBV3-2); tentative D call: TRBD1 (6 bases). Trimming removed 4 bases from V and 0 bases from J, with 12 bases in between. This CDR3 is built from 15 residues. Germline V CDR1 and CDR2: LGHDT, YNNKEL (reference sequence).

The chain employs TRBV6-5 and TRBJ2-1, with 7 bases identical to TRBD1. The V gene end was trimmed by 6 bases and the J gene end by 3 bases; junction bases not matched to a gene: 5. This CDR3 spans 14 amino acids. The germline gives CDR1 MNHEY, CDR2 SVGAGI. In DNA form, the CDR3 reads TGTGCCAGCAGGGTAGGGGGCGGCTACAATGAGCAGTTCTTC. Translated, it gives CASRVGGGYNEQFF.

This chain links TRBV4-1 with TRBJ1-2; D not resolved. CDR1 MGHRA and CDR2 YSYEKL come from the germline V gene. V gave up 1 base and J gave up 2 bases, with 11 bases separating them. The CDR3 sequence is 15 residues long. In DNA, the CDR3 is TGCGCCAGCAGCCAAGGGAGACGGCCGAACTATGGCTACACCTTC. It specifies CASSQGRRPNYGYTF.

The rearrangement joins TRBV11-3 to TRBJ1-1; weak D call: TRBD1 (5 bases). V was cut by 3 bases and J by 1 base, with 12 bases left in between. Germline V gives CDR1 SGHNT, CDR2 YENEEA. The CDR3 runs to 15 residues. The CDR3 bases are TGTGCCAGCAGCTTGGACACTTTATCGAACACTGAAGCTTTCTTT. It encodes CASSLDTLSNTEAFF.

The rearrangement links TRBV19 to TRBJ1-4; 9 bases agree with TRBD1. Germline assignment: CDR1 LNHDA and CDR2 SQIVND (reference sequence). The CDR3 length is 15 residues. J lost 8 bases, V lost 5 bases, and 9 bases had no gene match. CDR3 in amino acids: CASSSPTGGGEKLFF. The CDR3 coding sequence is TGTGCCAGTAGTTCCCCCACAGGGGGCGGCGAAAAACTGTTTTTT.

The genes are TRBV20-1 and TRBJ2-2, with 8 bases lining up with TRBD1. The J segment lost 5 bases and the V segment lost 3 bases, leaving 5 bases of the junction unmatched. Germline loops: CDR1 DFQATT, CDR2 SNEGSKA (reference sequence). This CDR3 has 14 residues. CDR3 region: CSASGQGATGELFF. The CDR3 DNA reads TGCAGTGCTAGTGGCCAGGGGGCTACCGGGGAGCTGTTTTTT.

The rearrangement uses TRBV7-9 and TRBJ2-1, with 12 positions matching TRBD2. Germline V gives CDR1 SEHNR, CDR2 FQNEAQ (reference sequence). Unmatched junction bases numbered 13, after V lost 5 bases and J lost 2 bases. The CDR3 contains 19 residues. The CDR3 protein is CASSLGLAGSRGTYNEQFF. In DNA form, the CDR3 reads TGTGCCAGCAGCCTAGGACTAGCGGGGTCCCGAGGCACCTACAATGAGCAGTTCTTC. Supplemented by reference TRBV7-9 and TRBJ2-1, the full variable domain reads DTGVSQNPRHKITKRGQNVTFRCDPISEHNRLYWYRQTLGQGPEFLTYFQNEAQLEKSRLLSDRFSAERPKGSFSTLEIQRTEQGDSAMYLCASSLGLAGSRGTYNEQFFGPGTRLTVL.

The rearrangement links TRBV30 to TRBJ2-3, with D possibly matching TRBD2 (5 bases). The V and J ends lost 2 bases and 2 bases respectively, with 11 bases between them. The CDR3 is made up of 14 amino acids. Per the germline V gene, CDR1 is GTSNPN and CDR2 is SVGIG (reference sequence). CDR3 nucleotides: TGTGCCTGGAGTTTAGGGCGGGTCACAGATACGCAGTATTTT. Its protein product is CAWSLGRVTDTQYF. The entire variable domain, with the rest obtained from reference TRBV30 and TRBJ2-3, is as follows: SQTIHQWPATLVQPVGSPLSLECTVEGTSNPNLYWYRQAAGRGLQLLFYSVGIGQISSEVPQNLSASRPQDRQFILSSKKLLLSDSGFYLCAWSLGRVTDTQYFGPGTRLTVL.

With regard to this clone: One end of the junction varies from germline; a read error may be responsible. The chain recombines TRBV5-1 with TRBJ2-6; 7 nucleotides align to TRBD2. CDR3 length: 14 residues. The germline V gene encodes CDR1 SGHRS and CDR2 YFSETQ. The CDR3 loop is CASSYNSGGNVLTF. The CDR3 nucleotides are TGCGCCAGCAGCTACAACTCGGGGGGCAACGTCCTGACTTTC. The full variable domain, its missing parts supplied by reference TRBV5-1 and TRBJ2-6, is KAGVTQTPRYLIKTRGQQVTLSCSPISGHRSVSWYQQTPGQGLQFLFEYFSETQRNKGNFPGRFSGRQFSNSRSEMNVSTLELGDSALYLCASSYNSGGNVLTFGAGSRLTVL.

The J gene is TRBJ2-7, the V gene TRBV10-3; 10 nucleotides agree with TRBD1. Germline V gene sequence: CDR1 ENHRY, CDR2 SYGVKD. CDR3 length: 14 amino acids. V dropped 7 bases and J dropped 1; count of bases not matched to a gene: 4. CDR3 bases: TGTGCCATCAAGGGACAGGGGCCATCCTACGAGCAGTACTTC. The encoded protein is CAIKGQGPSYEQYF.

The CDR3 DNA is TGTGCCAGCTCACCAGGGGAGGGAACCTACGAGCAGTACTTC. The encoded protein is CASSPGEGTYEQYF. The chain recombines TRBV18 with TRBJ2-7, with TRBD2 identical over 7 bases. CDR1 and CDR2 from the germline V gene are KGHSH and LQKENI. The V gene end was trimmed by 2 bases and the J gene end by 2 bases; junction bases not matched to a gene: 3. The CDR3 sequence is 14 residues long.

The V gene is TRBV7-9, the J gene TRBJ2-5; TRBD1 agrees at 8 bases. CDR1 and CDR2 from the germline V gene are SEHNR and FQNEAQ (reference sequence). This CDR3 region has 14 residues. Trimming removed 6 bases from V and 4 bases from J; junction bases left unmatched: 7. The CDR3 region is CASRITGGGETQYF. CDR3 nucleotides: TGTGCCAGCAGAATTACAGGGGGAGGAGAGACCCAGTACTTC.

The chain is built from TRBV10-2 and TRBJ2-1, with 10 bases that match TRBD2. Trimming took 7 bases from V and 0 from J; bases not matched to a gene: 12. The CDR3 has 18 amino acids. Germline CDR1 and CDR2: WSHSY and SAAADI. In DNA form, the CDR3 reads TGCGCCAGCAATACAGCGGGAGGGCCCGATAGCTCCTACAATGAGCAGTTCTTC. Translating it yields CASNTAGGPDSSYNEQFF.

This clone showed up just once. J is TRBJ2-1 and V is TRBV5-1; TRBD2 aligns across 8 bases. The ends lost 6 bases at V and 2 bases at J; junction bases unmatched: 7. The CDR3 length is 15 residues. Germline loops: CDR1 SGHRS, CDR2 YFSETQ. The CDR3 DNA follows: TGCGCCAGCACGCCGGGACTAGAAGCCTACAATGAGCAGTTCTTC. This translates into CASTPGLEAYNEQFF.

V is TRBV30 and J is TRBJ2-7, with D perhaps TRBD1 (5 bases). V was trimmed by 4 bases and J by 2 bases, leaving 18 bases between them. This CDR3 spans 15 amino acids. Germline-derived CDR1 and CDR2 are GTSNPN and SVGIG (reference sequence). The CDR3 nucleotides read TGTGCCTGGATAGGTAAACAGGCCATCCCCTACGAGCAGTACTTC. Translated, it gives CAWIGKQAIPYEQYF.

The V gene is TRBV7-6, the J gene TRBJ2-7; 8 nucleotides align to TRBD1. CDR3 length: 13 residues. With V trimmed by 5 bases and J by 6 bases, 6 bases remained unmatched. Looked up from germline, CDR1 is SGHVS and CDR2 is FNYEAQ. For the CDR3, the DNA is TGTGCCAGCAGCCAATCGGACAGGGCCGAGCAGTACTTC. As protein: CASSQSDRAEQYF.

The chain combines TRBV12-3 or TRBV12-4 with TRBJ1-2; 10 bases map to TRBD1. Trimming cost V 7 bases and J 5 bases; bases outside gene matches: 4. The CDR3 extends over 13 amino acids. CDR3 region: CASTLDRGYGYTF. The CDR3 DNA reads as TGTGCCAGCACCCTGGACAGGGGGTATGGCTACACCTTC.

The chain has TRBV10-3 and TRBJ2-3, with TRBD2 identical over 10 bases. Germline V gene data show CDR1 as ENHRY and CDR2 as SYGVKD. CDR3 size: 18 residues. Trimming cost V 0 bases and J 1 base; bases outside gene matches: 7. This CDR3 is CAISESPSGGLRTDTQYF. The CDR3 bases are TGTGCCATCAGTGAGTCTCCTAGCGGGGGCCTCCGCACAGATACGCAGTATTTT.

The V gene is TRBV6-5, the J gene TRBJ2-7, with 11 bases identical to TRBD1. With V trimmed by 4 bases and J by 2 bases, 4 bases remained unmatched. Looked up from germline, CDR1 is MNHEY and CDR2 is SVGAGI. CDR3 length equals 15 residues. CDR3 nucleotide sequence: TGTGCCAGCAGTTCGGGACAGGGGGGGACCTACGAGCAGTACTTC. Protein: CASSSGQGGTYEQYF.

The V gene is TRBV2, the J gene TRBJ2-7, with D maybe TRBD2 (7 bases). This CDR3 is built from 16 residues. Per the germline V gene, CDR1 is SNHLY and CDR2 is FYNNEI. The V and J ends lost 2 bases and 3 bases respectively, with 17 bases between them. The CDR3 DNA sequence: TGTGCCAGCAGTGAACGGGGGGCAGATCTTTTCTACGAGCAGTACTTC. Protein product: CASSERGADLFYEQYF.